Below are 27 T cell receptor beta chains sequenced from a single sample in a study of PD-1 blockade in mismatch repair-deficient tumors. Repertoires were generated with immunoSEQ multiplex PCR, while TCRdb's copy carries only in-frame clones and drops some. The sample records about 68,000 clones, around four fifths being singletons. The sequencing used peripheral blood, collected 2 weeks after starting pembrolizumab. All receptors come from an adult with mismatch repair-deficient cancer.

This chain joins TRBV18 and TRBJ1-5; 8 bases line up with TRBD1. Looked up from germline, CDR1 is KGHSH and CDR2 is LQKENI. The V and J ends lost 6 bases and 6 bases, in that order; junction bases with no gene match: 10. The CDR3 runs 15 residues. The CDR3 nucleotides are TGTGCCAGCTCCCGCGGGACAGGTTTTGGTCAGCCCCAGCATTTT. Translating gives CASSRGTGFGQPQHF.

The V and J genes are TRBV15 and TRBJ1-2; 7 positions agree with TRBD1. This CDR3 is 15 amino acids long. Trimming took 6 bases from V and 3 from J; bases not matched to a gene: 10. Germline CDR1 and CDR2: LNHNV and YYDKDF (reference sequence). CDR3 loop: CATRNGTERYYGYTF. The DNA of the CDR3 is TGTGCCACCAGAAATGGGACAGAAAGATACTATGGCTACACCTTC.

The chain links TRBV7-9 to TRBJ2-2; D tentatively reads TRBD1 or TRBD2 (5 bases each). The CDR3 has 16 amino acids. The germline V gene has CDR1 SEHNR and CDR2 FQNEAQ (reference sequence). V dropped 2 bases and J dropped 6 bases, with 16 bases sitting between them. The CDR3: CASSLSGYEEAGELFF. The CDR3, as DNA: TGTGCCAGCAGCTTATCAGGGTATGAGGAGGCCGGGGAGCTGTTTTTT.

The rearrangement joins TRBV18 to TRBJ1-1; a weak D match, TRBD1 (5 bases). CDR3 size: 12 residues. V gave up 4 bases and J gave up 8 bases, with 11 bases separating them. Germline CDR1 and CDR2: KGHSH and LQKENI. CDR3 nucleotides: TGTGCCAGCTCACAGGCAGGGTCGGAAGCTTTCTTT. It encodes CASSQAGSEAFF. The full variable domain, rest sourced from reference TRBV18 and TRBJ1-1, is NAGVMQNPRHLVRRRGQEARLRCSPMKGHSHVYWYRQLPEEGLKFMVYLQKENIIDESGMPKERFSAEFPKEGPSILRIQQVVRGDSAAYFCASSQAGSEAFFGQGTRLTVV.

This clone was observed a few times. The chain links TRBV6-1 to TRBJ1-2; D is unclear. V lost 8 bases and J 2 bases, leaving 12 bases between the germline ends. CDR3 length: 13 amino acids. Germline values: CDR1 MNHNS, CDR2 SASEGT. CDR3 protein: CASVRLVNYGYTF. The CDR3 nucleotides are TGTGCCAGCGTACGATTAGTAAACTATGGCTACACCTTC.

The V and J genes are TRBV5-6 and TRBJ1-2, with TRBD1 as a possible D gene (6 bases). V lost 4 bases, J lost 1 base, and 14 bases lay in between. CDR3 length: 15 amino acids. CDR1 SGHDT and CDR2 YYEEEE come from the germline V gene. CDR3: CASSREDRLNYGYTF. CDR3 DNA sequence: TGTGCCAGCAGCCGCGAGGACAGACTTAACTATGGCTACACCTTC.

The chain uses TRBV7-2 and TRBJ1-2; D is uncertain. V dropped 0 bases and J dropped 2 bases, with 7 bases sitting between them. This CDR3 is 14 amino acids long. Germline V CDR1 and CDR2: SGHTA, FQGNSA. Here the CDR3 DNA reads TGTGCCAGCAGCTTAGCCACAAACAACTATGGCTACACCTTC. It is translated as CASSLATNNYGYTF.

The V and J genes are TRBV7-9 and TRBJ1-4, with 7 bases identical to TRBD1. This CDR3 region has 15 residues. V shed 5 bases, J shed 7 bases, and the junction held 10 bases outside the gene matches. The germline CDR1 and CDR2 sequences are SEHNR and FQNEAQ (reference sequence). The CDR3 here is CASSPRQGKGEKLFF. The CDR3 bases are TGTGCCAGCAGCCCCCGACAGGGAAAGGGTGAAAAACTGTTTTTT.

The chain is built from TRBV6-5 and TRBJ2-1; TRBD2 matches 7 bases. Per germline, CDR1 MNHEY and CDR2 SVGAGI. The CDR3 sequence is 16 residues long. The ends lost 0 bases at V and 1 base at J; junction bases unmatched: 3. As DNA, the CDR3 is TGTGCCAGCAGTTACTCGAGCGGGAAGTCCTACAATGAGCAGTTCTTC. It translates to CASSYSSGKSYNEQFF.

The V and J genes are TRBV9 and TRBJ2-3; D is unresolved. Germline values: CDR1 SGDLS, CDR2 YYNGEE. V was pared by 1 base and J by 6 bases, with 18 bases between. The CDR3 loop spans 16 amino acids. DNA for the CDR3: TGTGCCAGCAGCGTACGTGGGGTCCCCGTTTGGGATACGCAGTATTTT. Amino acid sequence: CASSVRGVPVWDTQYF.

This chain connects TRBV19 to TRBJ2-1; 7 nucleotides line up with TRBD1. V lost 7 bases, J lost 6 bases, and 15 bases stayed unmatched. The CDR3 is 16 residues long. In germline, CDR1 is LNHDA, CDR2 SQIVND (reference sequence). The CDR3 nucleotides read TGTGCCAGTAAAAGGTCAGGGGGATTACATCGCAATGAGCAGTTCTTC. Translation: CASKRSGGLHRNEQFF.

This clone appeared a single time. The junction and the germline gene differ at one end; a read error may be behind it. The rearrangement uses TRBV11-3 and TRBJ2-2; 7 positions agree with TRBD2. In germline, CDR1 is SGHNT, CDR2 YENEEA. The CDR3 runs to 12 residues. CDR3 region: CASSLGGSGHLF. The CDR3 bases are TGTGCCAGCAGCTTAGGTGGTAGCGGGCACCTTTTT.

The V and J genes are TRBV19 and TRBJ2-1; 13 bases map to TRBD2. After removal of 7 bases from V and 7 bases from J, the junction contained 7 bases not matched to a gene. The CDR3 loop spans 15 amino acids. CDR1 LNHDA and CDR2 SQIVND come from the germline V gene (reference sequence). The CDR3 DNA follows: TGTGCCAGTAACACACTAGCGGGAGGGGGAAATGAGCAGTTCTTC. Protein sequence: CASNTLAGGGNEQFF.

This clone has only one observation. J is TRBJ1-4 and V is TRBV4-2; D call uncertain. V was pared by 6 bases and J by 6 bases, with 17 bases between. The CDR3 spans 15 residues. CDR1 LGHNA and CDR2 YNFKEQ come from the germline V gene. CDR3 nucleotides: TGTGCCAGCAGTTCACGGGCCGGTGGGGATGAAAAACTGTTTTTT. Protein sequence: CASSSRAGGDEKLFF.

The chain has TRBV7-6 and TRBJ2-1, with 12 bases that match TRBD2. Germline V gene lookup returns CDR1 SGHVS and CDR2 FNYEAQ. This CDR3 has 18 residues. V shed 1 base and J 0 bases; nucleotides not matched to a gene: 4. The DNA of the CDR3 is TGTGCCAGCAGCTTAGGGACTAGCGGGGCCAGCTCCTACAATGAGCAGTTCTTC. Residues: CASSLGTSGASSYNEQFF.

V is TRBV6-1 and J is TRBJ1-1; D ambiguous. In germline, CDR1 is MNHNS, CDR2 SASEGT. The CDR3 totals 14 residues. V was clipped by 1 base and J by 5 bases, with 11 bases between them. The CDR3 DNA follows: TGTGCCAGCAGTGAAGGGGTAGGGAGTACTGAAGCTTTCTTT. Translating it yields CASSEGVGSTEAFF.

V usage is TRBV11-1 and J usage is TRBJ2-6; D might be TRBD2 (5 bases). The CDR3 runs 16 residues. Trimming cost V 0 bases and J 0 bases, with 6 bases left between them. CDR1 and CDR2 from the germline V gene are SGHAT and FQDESV (reference sequence). In DNA form, the CDR3 reads TGTGCCAGCAGCTTAGCCGGGGACTCTGGGGCCAACGTCCTGACTTTC. Protein sequence: CASSLAGDSGANVLTF.

This clone appeared a few times. This chain links TRBV5-4 with TRBJ2-1; 8 positions agree with TRBD1. The J segment lost 7 bases and the V segment lost 4 bases, leaving 7 bases of the junction unmatched. There are 14 residues in the CDR3. The germline V gene encodes CDR1 SGHNT and CDR2 YYREEE (reference sequence). CDR3 bases: TGTGCCAGCAGCCTCCAAACAGGGGGGAATGAGCAGTTCTTC. Its translation: CASSLQTGGNEQFF.

The chain has TRBV11-2 and TRBJ2-7, with D unresolved. Trimming left V 3 bases short and J 5 bases short, with 11 bases between. Germline CDR1 and CDR2: SGHAT and FQNNGV. The length of the CDR3 is 13 residues. Here the CDR3 reads CASSFRASDEQYF. The CDR3 DNA reads TGTGCCAGCAGCTTTCGGGCCTCGGACGAGCAGTACTTC.

This sequence joins TRBV15 and TRBJ2-3; 7 nucleotides line up with TRBD2. The CDR3 loop spans 15 amino acids. Trimming removed 0 bases from V and 6 bases from J; junction bases left unmatched: 6. CDR1 LNHNV and CDR2 YYDKDF come from the germline V gene (reference sequence). The DNA of the CDR3 is TGTGCCACCAGCAGAGATCCGAACGGGAGGGATACGCAGTATTTT. Residues: CATSRDPNGRDTQYF.

The chain combines TRBV6-1 with TRBJ2-1, with D possibly called TRBD1 or TRBD2 (5 bases each). The CDR3 spans 15 residues. Germline loops: CDR1 MNHNS, CDR2 SASEGT. V lost 6 bases and J lost 5, with 17 bases in between. CDR3 loop: CASRDQPGPNNEQFF. The DNA of the CDR3 is TGTGCCAGCAGAGACCAACCGGGACCAAACAATGAGCAGTTCTTC.

The genes are TRBV11-2 and TRBJ2-1; the D is unclear. Trimming pared 2 bases from V and 8 bases from J, leaving 7 bases between. The CDR3 runs to 12 residues. CDR1 is SGHAT and CDR2 is FQNNGV in the germline V gene. The CDR3, as DNA: TGTGCCAGCAGCTTAAGACGAGATGAGCAGTTCTTC. Its translation is CASSLRRDEQFF.

The CDR3 nucleotides are TGCAGCGTTCTAGCCGGGACTAGAAGGGGAAACATTCAGTACTTC. It specifies CSVLAGTRRGNIQYF. The chain is built from TRBV29-1 and TRBJ2-4; 8 nucleotides line up with TRBD2. Germline V lookup: CDR1 SQVTM, CDR2 ANQGSEA. This CDR3 has 15 amino acids. With V trimmed by 5 bases and J by 6 bases, 12 bases remained unmatched.

The V and J genes are TRBV28 and TRBJ1-5; D remains unclear. CDR1 is MDHEN and CDR2 is SYDVKM in the germline V gene. This CDR3 comprises 14 residues. V shed 6 bases and J shed 6 bases, with 15 bases lying between them. The chain's CDR3 is CASRGSGSVQPQHF. The CDR3, as DNA: TGTGCCAGCAGAGGTTCGGGGTCAGTTCAGCCCCAGCATTTT. The full variable domain, rest sourced from reference TRBV28 and TRBJ1-5, is DVKVTQSSRYLVKRTGEKVFLECVQDMDHENMFWYRQDPGLGLRLIYFSYDVKMKEKGDIPEGYSVSREKKERFSLILESASTNQTSMYLCASRGSGSVQPQHFGDGTRLSIL.

The V gene is TRBV19, the J gene TRBJ2-1; no firm D call. V was shortened by 7 bases and J by 8 bases, with 15 bases between the two germline ends. Germline V gene data show CDR1 as LNHDA and CDR2 as SQIVND (reference sequence). This CDR3 is built from 13 residues. As DNA, the CDR3 is TGTGCCAGTACCCCTGCTCCGGCCCATGAGCAGTTCTTC. Translating gives CASTPAPAHEQFF.

The chain couples TRBV11-3 to TRBJ2-7; D unresolved. The ends were cut back, 6 bases at V and 3 bases at J, with 12 bases in the middle. The V gene's germline CDR1 is SGHNT and CDR2 YENEEA. The CDR3 consists of 13 residues. This CDR3 is CASRAVVVYEQYF. CDR3 sequence (DNA): TGTGCCAGCAGGGCGGTTGTTGTCTACGAGCAGTACTTC.

The table lists this clone with a count of one. The gene calls are TRBV14 and TRBJ2-2; 10 bases match TRBD2. The CDR3 covers 19 residues. Germline CDR1 reads SGHDN; CDR2 reads FVKESK. The ends lost 3 bases at V and 8 bases at J; junction bases unmatched: 18. The CDR3 sequence: CASSQVFSGRANSAGELFF. The CDR3, as DNA: TGTGCCAGCAGCCAGGTCTTCAGCGGGAGGGCCAATTCTGCTGGGGAGCTGTTTTTT.